Presented here are 24 T cell receptor beta chains from one specimen sequenced in a study of a mutant IDH1 vaccine in newly diagnosed glioma. Profiling relied on immunoSEQ multiplex PCR, and the TCRdb table lists in-frame clones only, not all of them. The sample has 40,000 to 50,000 clones; about 80% are singletons. The antigens for these receptors are not known. The time point denotes: week 47, end of study. A single vaccine dose contained 300 ug of mutant IDH1 20-mer peptide, and topical imiquimod was used with it. Specimen: PBMCs, collected from a glioma patient whose treatment included an IDH1 peptide vaccine. These receptors were collected from a man younger than 35 with glioma. Some clones in this sample may be carry-over from other donors' samples.

The rearrangement joins TRBV2 to TRBJ2-7; no clear D gene. From germline, CDR1 is SNHLY and CDR2 FYNNEI. The CDR3 runs to 11 residues. The ends were cut back, 0 bases at V and 3 bases at J, with 0 bases in the middle. DNA for the CDR3: TGTGCCAGCAGTGAAGCCTACGAGCAGTACTTC. Its protein is CASSEAYEQYF.

This chain joins TRBV6-5 and TRBJ2-7; TRBD1 aligns across 9 bases. CDR1 MNHEY and CDR2 SVGAGI come from the germline V gene. Trimming cost V 5 bases and J 6 bases; bases outside gene matches: 11. The CDR3 totals 15 residues. This CDR3 is CASSAPGTGKVEQYF. The CDR3 region has the DNA TGTGCCAGCAGTGCCCCCGGGACAGGGAAAGTCGAGCAGTACTTC.

The chain is built from TRBV4-1 and TRBJ1-2, with D possibly matching TRBD1 (5 bases). CDR1 and CDR2 (germline): MGHRA, YSYEKL. V dropped 4 bases and J dropped 7 bases, with 10 bases sitting between them. This CDR3 is 12 amino acids long. The CDR3 DNA follows: TGCGCCAGCAGCCCTCTAGGGGTTGGCTACACCTTC. It encodes CASSPLGVGYTF.

This clone has a single count. This chain joins TRBV7-6 and TRBJ2-7, with D uncertain. V lost 2 bases to trimming and J lost 4 bases, with 15 bases between them. Germline V CDR1 and CDR2: SGHVS, FNYEAQ. The CDR3 contains 15 residues. Here the CDR3 reads CASSLSPLTEYEQYF. CDR3 nucleotides: TGTGCCAGCAGCTTATCCCCCCTGACCGAATACGAGCAGTACTTC.

This chain links TRBV25-1 with TRBJ1-4; 8 bases fit TRBD1. V lost 4 bases and J lost 8; bases outside the gene matches: 9. This CDR3 spans 15 amino acids. Germline CDR1 is MGHDK and CDR2 is SYGVNS. The CDR3 here is CASSGWQGAGEKLFF. The CDR3 coding sequence is TGTGCCAGCAGTGGATGGCAGGGGGCGGGGGAAAAACTGTTTTTT. The complete variable domain, with remaining parts taken from reference TRBV25-1 and TRBJ1-4, reads EADIYQTPRYLVIGTGKKITLECSQTMGHDKMYWYQQDPGMELHLIHYSYGVNSTEKGDLSSESTVSRIRTEHFPLTLESARPSHTSQYLCASSGWQGAGEKLFFGSGTQLSVL.

The chain carries TRBV2 and TRBJ2-1; possible D gene TRBD1, 5 bases. Between the trimmed V and J ends, which lost 8 bases and 7 bases, there was a span of 18 bases. The CDR3 covers 14 residues. Per germline, CDR1 SNHLY and CDR2 FYNNEI. This chain's CDR3 is CASLVARAVNEQFF. The CDR3 DNA sequence: TGTGCCAGCTTGGTGGCCAGGGCCGTGAATGAGCAGTTCTTC.

The V and J genes are TRBV2 and TRBJ2-7, with unresolved D. Germline lookup yields CDR1 SNHLY and CDR2 FYNNEI. The V gene lost 9 bases and the J gene lost 2 bases, with 11 bases spanning the gap. The CDR3 is 12 residues long. The CDR3 DNA follows: TGTGCCAGTTCCCGGAACACCTACGAGCAGTACTTC. It specifies CASSRNTYEQYF. Full variable domain (missing parts from reference TRBV2 and TRBJ2-7): EPEVTQTPSHQVTQMGQEVILRCVPISNHLYFYWYRQILGQKVEFLVSFYNNEISEKSEIFDDQFSVERPDGSNFTLKIRSTKLEDSAMYFCASSRNTYEQYFGPGTRLTVT.

The rearrangement links TRBV19 to TRBJ2-5; 9 nucleotides match TRBD1. Germline trimming cut 1 base from V and 5 bases from J; bases unmatched to any gene: 5. The CDR3 loop spans 15 amino acids. Germline-derived CDR1 and CDR2 are LNHDA and SQIVND (reference sequence). As DNA, the CDR3 is TGTGCCAGTAGTATAGGCGGACAGGGGTACGAGACCCAGTACTTC. This gives the protein CASSIGGQGYETQYF. Complete variable domain (other parts from reference TRBV19 and TRBJ2-5): DGGITQSPKYLFRKEGQNVTLSCEQNLNHDAMYWYRQDPGQGLRLIYYSQIVNDFQKGDIAEGYSVSREKKESFPLTVTSAQKNPTAFYLCASSIGGQGYETQYFGPGTRLLVL.

This clone appeared a single time. The chain recombines TRBV6-5 with TRBJ2-1; 11 bases are a match to TRBD2. Germline V gene lookup returns CDR1 MNHEY and CDR2 SVGAGI. The CDR3 has 15 amino acids. V was pared by 6 bases and J by 4 bases, with 5 bases of the junction left unmatched. For the CDR3, the DNA is TGTGCCAGCAGAACCGGGACTAGCGGATACAATGAGCAGTTCTTC. This encodes CASRTGTSGYNEQFF.

V is TRBV25-1 and J is TRBJ2-7, with 9 nucleotides matching TRBD1. Trimming at V came to 3 bases and at J to 1 base, leaving 7 bases not matched to a gene. The germline CDR1 and CDR2 sequences are MGHDK and SYGVNS. The CDR3 has 16 amino acids. CDR3 in DNA: TGTGCCAGCAGTGATAGTGCGGGACAGGGATCCTACGAGCAGTACTTC. Amino acid sequence: CASSDSAGQGSYEQYF.

This clone was found once. The V call is TRBV19, the J call TRBJ1-1, with no clear D. This CDR3 is 18 amino acids long. Per germline, CDR1 LNHDA and CDR2 SQIVND (reference sequence). Trimming shortened V by 7 bases and J by 0 bases, and 24 bases separated the two germline ends. The CDR3, as DNA: TGTGCCAGTACCTCACAACCAACAGTTGATCAAATGAACACTGAAGCTTTCTTT. It is translated as CASTSQPTVDQMNTEAFF.

The J gene is TRBJ1-2, the V gene TRBV27, with D possibly being TRBD1 (5 bases). Germline V CDR1 and CDR2: MNHEY, SMNVEV (reference sequence). CDR3 length: 13 amino acids. V was pared by 3 bases and J by 8 bases, with 13 bases between. The CDR3 coding sequence is TGTGCCAGCAGTTTGGGACGCTGGGGGGGCTACACCTTC. Residues: CASSLGRWGGYTF.

The chain carries TRBV7-9 and TRBJ1-2; 7 nucleotides match TRBD1. V lost 6 bases and J lost 3; bases outside the gene matches: 4. The CDR3 extends over 13 amino acids. In germline, CDR1 is SEHNR, CDR2 FQNEAQ (reference sequence). The CDR3 sequence: CASRRQGDYGYTF. The CDR3 nucleotides read TGTGCCAGCAGGCGACAGGGAGACTATGGCTACACCTTC.

This clone was detected only a few times. The rearrangement joins TRBV10-3 to TRBJ2-5; D gene uncertain. With 6 bases removed from V and 0 bases from J, the gap between germline ends came to 8 bases. This CDR3 has 13 amino acids. CDR1 is ENHRY and CDR2 is SYGVKD in the germline V gene. The CDR3 sequence is CAISQVHQETQYF. The CDR3 bases are TGTGCCATCAGCCAGGTACACCAAGAGACCCAGTACTTC.

The chain has TRBV9 and TRBJ2-1; D remains ambiguous. The V gene's germline CDR1 is SGDLS and CDR2 YYNGEE. This CDR3 has 13 amino acids. The V gene lost 0 bases and the J gene lost 7 bases, with 8 bases spanning the gap. The CDR3 region has the DNA TGTGCCAGCAGCGTAGAAGTGGGAAATGAGCAGTTCTTC. Translation: CASSVEVGNEQFF. Supplemented by reference TRBV9 and TRBJ2-1, the full variable domain reads DSGVTQTPKHLITATGQRVTLRCSPRSGDLSVYWYQQSLDQGLQFLIQYYNGEERAKGNILERFSAQQFPDLHSELNLSSLELGDSALYFCASSVEVGNEQFFGPGTRLTVL.

The J gene is TRBJ1-5, the V gene TRBV5-1, with TRBD1 as a possible D gene (6 bases). This CDR3 region has 15 residues. Germline V gene sequence: CDR1 SGHRS, CDR2 YFSETQ. V shed 0 bases and J shed 1 base, with 8 bases lying between them. This CDR3 reads CASSLVGGSNQPQHF. Here the CDR3 DNA reads TGCGCCAGCAGCTTGGTAGGGGGGAGCAATCAGCCCCAGCATTTT.

The chain recombines TRBV7-6 with TRBJ2-2, with D unresolved. CDR1 SGHVS and CDR2 FNYEAQ come from the germline V gene. V shed 2 bases and J shed 6 bases, with 7 bases lying between them. The CDR3 spans 13 residues. The CDR3 bases are TGTGCCAGCAGCTTACACGGTCCCGGGGAGCTGTTTTTT. Protein product: CASSLHGPGELFF.

The rearrangement joins TRBV7-9 to TRBJ1-1, with a tentative D call TRBD1 (5 bases). Germline CDR1 reads SEHNR; CDR2 reads FQNEAQ (reference sequence). V lost 5 bases and J lost 5, with 21 bases in between. The CDR3 totals 16 residues. The CDR3 DNA is TGTGCCAGCAGCCCAGCGGGGGGGGGTCTCTGGACTGAAGCTTTCTTT. Encoded protein: CASSPAGGGLWTEAFF.

V usage is TRBV7-2 and J usage is TRBJ1-6; unclear D gene. With 5 bases removed from V and 0 bases from J, the gap between germline ends came to 14 bases. The CDR3 runs 17 residues. Germline V gene data show CDR1 as SGHTA and CDR2 as FQGNSA. The CDR3 DNA reads TGTGCCAGCAGCCAACGAGCTACTAGCTCCTATAATTCACCCCTCCACTTT. It is translated as CASSQRATSSYNSPLHF.

V is TRBV5-1 and J is TRBJ2-7; maybe TRBD1 (6 bases). Trimming cost V 4 bases and J 3 bases, with 17 bases left between them. The CDR3 extends over 15 amino acids. In germline, CDR1 is SGHRS, CDR2 YFSETQ. The CDR3 DNA follows: TGCGCCAGCAGCGCGGTAGGGGGTAGTTACTACGAGCAGTACTTC. It specifies CASSAVGGSYYEQYF.

Here the CDR3 reads CASSIMPPGGGEQFF. DNA of the CDR3: TGTGCCAGCAGCATAATGCCTCCGGGGGGAGGTGAGCAGTTCTTC. This rearrangement joins TRBV7-9 to TRBJ2-1; 7 bases map to TRBD2. The ends lost 5 bases at V and 9 bases at J; junction bases unmatched: 13. CDR1 is SEHNR, CDR2 FQNEAQ, per germline (reference sequence). There are 15 residues in the CDR3.

In this sample, this clone turned up once. This chain connects TRBV10-2 to TRBJ2-7; no firm D call. The CDR3 extends over 13 amino acids. Trimming shortened V by 6 bases and J by 3 bases, and 12 bases separated the two germline ends. Germline loops: CDR1 WSHSY, CDR2 SAAADI. In DNA, the CDR3 is TGCGCCAGCAGGGGAAGACACAACTACGAGCAGTACTTC. It codes for CASRGRHNYEQYF.

The V and J genes are TRBV28 and TRBJ2-5, with 8 bases lining up with TRBD1. Trimming removed 6 bases from V and 5 bases from J; junction bases left unmatched: 5. The germline gives CDR1 MDHEN, CDR2 SYDVKM. The CDR3 loop spans 13 amino acids. The CDR3 bases are TGTGCCAGCAGCTGGACAGGGCCGGAGACCCAGTACTTC. It codes for CASSWTGPETQYF.

This chain uses TRBV5-6 with TRBJ1-2, with D tentatively TRBD1 (5 bases). Germline CDR1 and CDR2: SGHDT and YYEEEE. The CDR3 is made up of 17 amino acids. Trimming shortened V by 1 base and J by 8 bases, and 24 bases separated the two germline ends. The CDR3 coding sequence is TGTGCCAGCAGCTTGTTTTCCTCTGGGGTCCGGGGGAGAGGCTACACCTTC. The encoded protein is CASSLFSSGVRGRGYTF.